Shown below are 29 T cell receptor beta chains from a single sample sequenced in a study of T cell changes during pregnancy in multiple sclerosis. Measured with immunoSEQ multiplex PCR; TCRdb has only the in-frame clones, and not every one. The sample shows about 94,000 clones, roughly 92% of them seen only once. The sequenced sample was peripheral blood, obtained after pregnancy. The receptors shown here come from a female donor with multiple sclerosis, enrolled in a pregnancy study.

V and J are TRBV21-1 and TRBJ1-1. TRBV21-1 is recorded as a pseudogene. The CDR3 is 14 residues long. The CDR3 region is CASWGVRGNTEAFF. As DNA, the CDR3 is TGTGCCAGCTGGGGGGTAAGGGGAAACACTGAAGCTTTCTTT.

The chain joins TRBV5-1 to TRBJ2-3; D is perhaps TRBD2 (7 bases). Trimming removed 5 bases at V and 3 bases at J, with 13 bases between. This CDR3 has 14 amino acids. Germline V gives CDR1 SGHRS, CDR2 YFSETQ. CDR3 DNA: TGCGCCAGCAGTTGGGGGGGGCAGACAGATACGCAGTATTTT. Its protein is CASSWGGQTDTQYF.

V is TRBV10-3 and J is TRBJ1-3, with 9 bases aligning to TRBD1. CDR3 length: 18 residues. Trimming at V came to 8 bases and at J to 1 base, leaving 15 bases not matched to a gene. Germline CDR1 reads ENHRY; CDR2 reads SYGVKD. CDR3 region: CAIGAWLTGGFSGNTIYF. The CDR3 region has the DNA TGTGCCATCGGAGCGTGGTTAACAGGGGGCTTTTCTGGAAACACCATATATTTT.

The V call is TRBV30, the J call TRBJ1-5; the D gene is possibly TRBD1 (6 bases). This CDR3 contains 13 residues. Germline loops: CDR1 GTSNPN, CDR2 SVGIG (reference sequence). V was cut by 1 base and J by 4 bases, with 8 bases left in between. CDR3 in DNA: TGTGCCTGGAGTGCAGGGGCAAATCAGCCCCAGCATTTT. This encodes CAWSAGANQPQHF.

This rearrangement joins TRBV30 to TRBJ2-3, with D possibly being TRBD1 (5 bases). Germline CDR1 reads GTSNPN; CDR2 reads SVGIG (reference sequence). CDR3 length: 15 residues. V was pared by 1 base and J by 2 bases, with 13 bases between. The CDR3 reads CAWSEGWGPTDTQYF. CDR3 DNA: TGTGCCTGGAGTGAGGGTTGGGGCCCCACAGATACGCAGTATTTT.

The chain recombines TRBV6-1 with TRBJ2-1; D is possibly TRBD1 (5 bases). Trimming shortened V by 1 base and J by 5 bases, and 9 bases separated the two germline ends. The CDR3 is 14 amino acids. Germline CDR1 reads MNHNS; CDR2 reads SASEGT. This CDR3 reads CASSEGGPNNEQFF. The CDR3 region has the DNA TGTGCCAGCAGTGAAGGGGGCCCGAACAATGAGCAGTTCTTC.

This clone has only one observation. CDR3: CASSISAGRHNEQFF. The CDR3 coding sequence is TGTGCCAGTAGTATATCTGCGGGACGGCACAATGAGCAGTTCTTC. V usage is TRBV19 and J usage is TRBJ2-1, with D possibly being TRBD2 (6 bases). V was shortened by 2 bases and J by 5 bases, with 13 bases between the two germline ends. CDR3 length: 15 amino acids. Germline V gene lookup returns CDR1 LNHDA and CDR2 SQIVND (reference sequence).

This clone was detected once. This chain joins TRBV30 and TRBJ1-2; TRBD1 aligns across 7 bases. CDR1 GTSNPN and CDR2 SVGIG come from the germline V gene (reference sequence). The length of the CDR3 is 20 residues. V shed 0 bases and J 2 bases; nucleotides not matched to a gene: 21. The CDR3 DNA follows: TGTGCCTGGAGTGTAATTACATCATTTGCCGGGACAGTATTAAACTATGGCTACACCTTC. This gives the protein CAWSVITSFAGTVLNYGYTF.

The chain carries TRBV21-1 and TRBJ1-5; TRBD1, the D gene given by the table, was not confirmed from the DNA. TRBV21-1 is shown as a pseudogene. The CDR3 has 18 residues. CDR3: CASSRPGQGFGSNQPQHF. CDR3 nucleotide sequence: TGTGCCAGCAGCAGACCGGGACAGGGATTCGGAAGCAATCAGCCCCAGCATTTT.

The genes are TRBV2 and TRBJ2-3; weak D call: TRBD1 (7 bases). This CDR3 comprises 16 residues. The V end lost 6 bases, the J end lost 0 bases, and 16 bases lay between the germline ends. Germline V gives CDR1 SNHLY, CDR2 FYNNEI. DNA for the CDR3: TGTGCCAGCAGGACAGGGACTCCAACTAGCACAGATACGCAGTATTTT. It yields the protein CASRTGTPTSTDTQYF.

V gene TRBV18 combines with J gene TRBJ2-1; maybe TRBD1 (6 bases). The CDR3 consists of 17 residues. CDR1 and CDR2 (germline): KGHSH, LQKENI. Deletions cut 0 bases from V and 2 bases from J, with 14 bases between. The CDR3 spells CASSPPLRQGPYNEQFF. The CDR3 coding sequence is TGTGCCAGCTCACCACCCCTGAGGCAGGGGCCCTACAATGAGCAGTTCTTC.

The V and J genes are TRBV9 and TRBJ2-3, with TRBD1 as a possible D gene (5 bases). Trimming removed 1 base from V and 6 bases from J, with 15 bases in between. Germline V gene lookup returns CDR1 SGDLS and CDR2 YYNGEE. This CDR3 has 15 residues. CDR3 region: CASSVQDKIRDTQYF. The CDR3 DNA reads as TGTGCCAGCAGCGTACAGGACAAGATCAGGGATACGCAGTATTTT.

About this clone itself: Other DNA sequences in this specimen translate into the identical CDR3. The V call is TRBV29-1, the J call TRBJ2-7, with TRBD2 as a possible D gene (7 bases). Per the germline V gene, CDR1 is SQVTM and CDR2 is ANQGSEA. The CDR3 covers 14 residues. V was pared by 4 bases and J by 3 bases, with 16 bases between. The CDR3 DNA reads TGCAGCGTTGGGCTTGCGGGGGCAAGCTACGAGCAGTACTTC. It codes for CSVGLAGASYEQYF.

In its sample, this clone was seen many times. The V gene is TRBV27, the J gene TRBJ1-1, with TRBD1 as a possible D gene (6 bases). The length of the CDR3 is 13 residues. In germline, CDR1 is MNHEY, CDR2 SMNVEV (reference sequence). Trimming left V 3 bases short and J 5 bases short, with 10 bases between. CDR3 sequence: CASSFRGGTEAFF. For the CDR3, the DNA is TGTGCCAGCAGTTTCCGAGGGGGAACTGAAGCTTTCTTT.

The V and J genes are TRBV27 and TRBJ2-7, with TRBD1 as a possible D gene (6 bases). The length of the CDR3 is 14 residues. Germline V gene sequence: CDR1 MNHEY, CDR2 SMNVEV (reference sequence). V lost 2 bases and J 2 bases, leaving 10 bases between the germline ends. CDR3 in amino acids: CASSLVGAAYEQYF. Written as DNA, the CDR3 is TGTGCCAGCAGTTTAGTGGGGGCTGCCTACGAGCAGTACTTC.

The chain employs TRBV6-5 and TRBJ1-1; D gene uncertain. The CDR3 consists of 13 residues. Germline V lookup: CDR1 MNHEY, CDR2 SVGAGI. Trimming cost V 2 bases and J 2 bases, with 6 bases left between them. The CDR3 DNA is TGTGCCAGCAGTTACGGCAAAAACACTGAAGCTTTCTTT. Translation gives CASSYGKNTEAFF.

The CDR3 DNA reads TGCGCCAGCAGCCTGCACACGAATACTAATGAAAAACTGTTTTTT. It translates to CASSLHTNTNEKLFF. This chain uses TRBV5-1 with TRBJ1-4, with D uncertain. Per germline, CDR1 SGHRS and CDR2 YFSETQ. This CDR3 is 15 amino acids long. Trimming took 4 bases from V and 2 from J, leaving 12 bases between them.

The chain links TRBV7-3 to TRBJ2-7; D unclear. The V end lost 5 bases, the J end lost 2 bases, and 10 bases lay between the germline ends. The CDR3 has 13 residues. CDR1 is SGHTA and CDR2 is FQGTGA in the germline V gene. The CDR3: CASSPYGTYEQYF. The CDR3 DNA follows: TGTGCCAGCAGCCCGTATGGCACCTACGAGCAGTACTTC.

The chain uses TRBV6-4 and TRBJ2-1; D may be TRBD1 (6 bases). Looked up from germline, CDR1 is MRHNA and CDR2 is SNTAGT. This CDR3 is 16 amino acids long. V lost 0 bases and J lost 6, with 15 bases in between. CDR3 protein: CASSDSSRGAGNEQFF. In DNA, the CDR3 is TGTGCCAGCAGTGACTCGTCCAGGGGCGCAGGCAATGAGCAGTTCTTC.

The genes are TRBV11-2 and TRBJ2-2; a weak D match, TRBD1 (6 bases). The CDR3 extends over 16 amino acids. Germline V gene data show CDR1 as SGHAT and CDR2 as FQNNGV. The germline V and J ends were trimmed by 6 bases and 1 base, with 15 bases remaining between them. The CDR3 nucleotides read TGTGCCAGCAGGGACTGGCCACAGGGGAACACCGGGGAGCTGTTTTTT. The encoded protein is CASRDWPQGNTGELFF. Based on the CDR3 plus reference TRBV11-2 and TRBJ2-2, the full variable domain is EAGVAQSPRYKIIEKRQSVAFWCNPISGHATLYWYQQILGQGPKLLIQFQNNGVVDDSQLPKDRFSAERLKGVDSTLKIQPAKLEDSAVYLCASRDWPQGNTGELFFGEGSRLTVL.

This chain connects TRBV9 to TRBJ2-6; 7 bases fit TRBD1. This CDR3 is 17 amino acids long. V shed 2 bases and J 0 bases; nucleotides not matched to a gene: 5. Germline values: CDR1 SGDLS, CDR2 YYNGEE. CDR3 nucleotide sequence: TGTGCCAGCAGCGTCAGGACAGGCTCCTCTGGGGCCAACGTCCTGACTTTC. It yields the protein CASSVRTGSSGANVLTF. The full variable domain, completed using reference TRBV9 and TRBJ2-6, is DSGVTQTPKHLITATGQRVTLRCSPRSGDLSVYWYQQSLDQGLQFLIQYYNGEERAKGNILERFSAQQFPDLHSELNLSSLELGDSALYFCASSVRTGSSGANVLTFGAGSRLTVL.

The gene calls are TRBV19 and TRBJ1-2; no clear D gene. This CDR3 is 15 amino acids long. Germline V gene data show CDR1 as LNHDA and CDR2 as SQIVND (reference sequence). V lost 0 bases to trimming and J lost 5 bases, with 13 bases between them. CDR3 protein: CASSIDASGWYGYTF. In DNA, the CDR3 is TGTGCCAGTAGTATAGATGCGTCGGGTTGGTATGGCTACACCTTC.

This clone came up once. The chain joins TRBV25-1 to TRBJ1-3, with D perhaps TRBD1 (5 bases). This CDR3 has 13 residues. V was clipped by 8 bases and J by 2 bases, with 10 bases between them. CDR1 and CDR2 (germline): MGHDK, SYGVNS. CDR3 residues: CASQGSAGNTIYF. CDR3 in DNA: TGTGCCAGCCAGGGTTCGGCTGGAAACACCATATATTTT.

V is TRBV18 and J is TRBJ2-3; 8 nucleotides line up with TRBD2. CDR3 length: 17 amino acids. CDR1 and CDR2 (germline): KGHSH, LQKENI. After removal of 3 bases from V and 2 bases from J, the junction contained 10 bases not matched to a gene. Written as DNA, the CDR3 is TGTGCCAGCTCACCTCGATCAGCGGGAGTGATCACAGATACGCAGTATTTT. This encodes CASSPRSAGVITDTQYF.

The chain couples TRBV10-1 to TRBJ1-3; D not certain. This CDR3 is built from 15 residues. Germline CDR1 reads WNHNN; CDR2 reads SYGVQD (reference sequence). V lost 11 bases and J 4 bases, leaving 21 bases between the germline ends. The DNA of the CDR3 is TGCGCCGCCCCAGATCAAGGAACGGGGGGAAACACCATATATTTT. Its translation is CAAPDQGTGGNTIYF.

This clone was seen a single time. The gene calls are TRBV5-1 and TRBJ2-5; 13 nucleotides agree with TRBD2. Per germline, CDR1 SGHRS and CDR2 YFSETQ. J gave up 2 bases and V 1 base, and 14 bases lay outside the gene matches. The CDR3 has 20 amino acids. The CDR3 loop is CASSLTSGRVRRGGQETQYF. CDR3 bases: TGCGCCAGCAGCTTGACTAGCGGGAGGGTGAGGAGGGGGGGTCAAGAGACCCAGTACTTC.

The J gene is TRBJ2-1, the V gene TRBV12-2; the table's D call TRBD1 went unverified against the DNA. TRBV12-2 is a listed pseudogene. The CDR3 sequence is 12 residues long. Here the CDR3 DNA reads TGTGCAAGTCGCTTAGAGACAGGACCCCTGTTCTTC. This codes for CASRLETGPLFF.

The genes are TRBV30 and TRBJ2-7, with a weak D call TRBD2 (5 bases). The length of the CDR3 is 14 residues. Germline-derived CDR1 and CDR2 are GTSNPN and SVGIG (reference sequence). Trimming took 0 bases from V and 2 from J, leaving 11 bases between them. The CDR3 loop reads CAWSVWGVTYEQYF. The CDR3 region has the DNA TGTGCCTGGAGTGTTTGGGGAGTAACCTACGAGCAGTACTTC.

This chain links TRBV19 with TRBJ2-7, with D hard to call. The CDR3 runs 13 residues. Trimming took 3 bases from V and 1 from J, leaving 7 bases between them. Germline CDR1 and CDR2: LNHDA and SQIVND (reference sequence). CDR3 protein: CASSISVSYEQYF. The CDR3 DNA is TGTGCCAGTAGTATTTCGGTTTCCTACGAGCAGTACTTC.